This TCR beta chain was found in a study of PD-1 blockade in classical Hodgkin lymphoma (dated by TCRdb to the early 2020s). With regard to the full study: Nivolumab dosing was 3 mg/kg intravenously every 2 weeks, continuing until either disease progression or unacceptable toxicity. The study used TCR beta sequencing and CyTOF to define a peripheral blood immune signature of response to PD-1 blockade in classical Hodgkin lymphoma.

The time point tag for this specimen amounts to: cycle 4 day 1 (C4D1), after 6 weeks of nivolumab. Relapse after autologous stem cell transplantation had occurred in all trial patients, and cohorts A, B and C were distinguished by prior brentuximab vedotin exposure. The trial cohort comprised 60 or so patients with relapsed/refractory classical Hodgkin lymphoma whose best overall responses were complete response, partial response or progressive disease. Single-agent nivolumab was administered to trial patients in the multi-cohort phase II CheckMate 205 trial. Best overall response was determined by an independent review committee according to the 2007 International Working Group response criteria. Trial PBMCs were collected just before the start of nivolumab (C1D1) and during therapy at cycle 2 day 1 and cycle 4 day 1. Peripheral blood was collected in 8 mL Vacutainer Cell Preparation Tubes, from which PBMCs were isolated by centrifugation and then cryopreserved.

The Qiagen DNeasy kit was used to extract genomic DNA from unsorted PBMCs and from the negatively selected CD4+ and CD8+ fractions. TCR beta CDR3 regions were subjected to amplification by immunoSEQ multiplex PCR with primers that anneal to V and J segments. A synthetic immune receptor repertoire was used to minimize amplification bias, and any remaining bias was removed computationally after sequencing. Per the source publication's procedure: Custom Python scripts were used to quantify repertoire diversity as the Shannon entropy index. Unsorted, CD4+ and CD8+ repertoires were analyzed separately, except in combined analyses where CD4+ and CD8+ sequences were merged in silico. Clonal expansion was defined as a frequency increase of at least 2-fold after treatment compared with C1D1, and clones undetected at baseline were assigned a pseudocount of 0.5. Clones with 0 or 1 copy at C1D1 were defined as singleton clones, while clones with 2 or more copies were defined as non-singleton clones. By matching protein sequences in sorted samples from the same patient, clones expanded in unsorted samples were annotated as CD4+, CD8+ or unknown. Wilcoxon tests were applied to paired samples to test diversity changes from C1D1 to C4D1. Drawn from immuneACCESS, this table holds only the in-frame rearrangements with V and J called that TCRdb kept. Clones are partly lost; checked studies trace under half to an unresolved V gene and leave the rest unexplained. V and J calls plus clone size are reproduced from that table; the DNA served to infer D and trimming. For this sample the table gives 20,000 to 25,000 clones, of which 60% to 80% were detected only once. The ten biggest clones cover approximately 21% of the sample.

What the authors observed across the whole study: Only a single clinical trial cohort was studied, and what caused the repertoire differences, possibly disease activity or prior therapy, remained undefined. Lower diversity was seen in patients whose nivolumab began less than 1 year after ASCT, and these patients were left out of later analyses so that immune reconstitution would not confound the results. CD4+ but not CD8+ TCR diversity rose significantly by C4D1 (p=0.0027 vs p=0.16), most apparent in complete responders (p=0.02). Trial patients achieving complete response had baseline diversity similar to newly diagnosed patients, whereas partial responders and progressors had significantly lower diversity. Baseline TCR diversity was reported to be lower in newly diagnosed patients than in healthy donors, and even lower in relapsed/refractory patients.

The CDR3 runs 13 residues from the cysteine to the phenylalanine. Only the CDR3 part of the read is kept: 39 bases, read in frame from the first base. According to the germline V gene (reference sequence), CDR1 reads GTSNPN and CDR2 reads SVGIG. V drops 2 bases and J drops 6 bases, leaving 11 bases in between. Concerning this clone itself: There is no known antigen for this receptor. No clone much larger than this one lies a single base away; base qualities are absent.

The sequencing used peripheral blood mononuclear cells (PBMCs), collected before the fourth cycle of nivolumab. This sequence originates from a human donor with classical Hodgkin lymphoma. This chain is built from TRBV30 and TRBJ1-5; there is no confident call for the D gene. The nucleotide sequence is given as TGTGCCTGGAGTCCCCCGGGAACTCAGCCCCAGCATTTT. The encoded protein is CAWSPPGTQPQHF.